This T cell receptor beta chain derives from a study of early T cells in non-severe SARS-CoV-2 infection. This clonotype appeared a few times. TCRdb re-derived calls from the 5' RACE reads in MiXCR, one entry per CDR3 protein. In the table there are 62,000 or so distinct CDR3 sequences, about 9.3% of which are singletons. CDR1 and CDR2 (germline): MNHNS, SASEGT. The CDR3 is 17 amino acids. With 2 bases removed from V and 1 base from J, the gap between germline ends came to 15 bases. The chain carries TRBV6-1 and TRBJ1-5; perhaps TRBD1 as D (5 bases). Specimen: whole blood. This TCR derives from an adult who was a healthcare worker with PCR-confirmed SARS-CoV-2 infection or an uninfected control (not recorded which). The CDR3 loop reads CASSETVWGSSNQPQHF. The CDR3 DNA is TGTGCCAGCAGTGAAACTGTGTGGGGCTCGAGCAATCAGCCCCAGCATTTT.